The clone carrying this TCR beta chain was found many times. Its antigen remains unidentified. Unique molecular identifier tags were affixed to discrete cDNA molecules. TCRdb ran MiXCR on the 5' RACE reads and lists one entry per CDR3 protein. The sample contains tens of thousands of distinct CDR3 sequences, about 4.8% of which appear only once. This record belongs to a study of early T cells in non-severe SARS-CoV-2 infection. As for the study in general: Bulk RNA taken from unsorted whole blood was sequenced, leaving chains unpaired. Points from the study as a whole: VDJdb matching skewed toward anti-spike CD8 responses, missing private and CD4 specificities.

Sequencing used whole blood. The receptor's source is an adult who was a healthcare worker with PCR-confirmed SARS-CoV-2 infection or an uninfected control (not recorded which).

CDR3 amino acids: CASSLTPRGQGGANVLTF. The CDR3 DNA sequence: TGTGCCAGCAGTTTAACTCCTAGGGGGCAAGGTGGGGCCAACGTCCTGACTTTC. This rearrangement joins TRBV27 to TRBJ2-6; 7 bases fit TRBD1. With 2 bases clipped from V and 3 bases from J, the junction kept 10 bases outside the gene matches. CDR1 and CDR2 (germline): MNHEY, SMNVEV (reference sequence). CDR3 length: 18 amino acids.